This is a list of T cell receptor beta chains from one sample in a study of T cells expressing NK-cell markers. With the 5' RACE reads reprocessed, TCRdb shows one record per CDR3 protein and no DNA. Its table records about 260,000 distinct CDR3 sequences. What was sequenced was blood T cells: a sorted CD56 or NKG2C T cell subset, CD4+ or CD8+ T cells, or bulk PBMC T cells (not recorded which). These receptor sequences come from a woman between 18 and 69 years old in good health. Each CDR3 is given with its conserved first and last residue. The order of the fields is V gene, J gene, CDR3 protein.

V gene: TRBV4-1; J gene: TRBJ2-5; CDR3 protein: CASSQSMETQYF
V gene: TRBV3-1; J gene: TRBJ1-1; CDR3 protein: CASSQARTVRSEAFF
V gene: TRBV20-1; J gene: TRBJ1-1; CDR3 protein: CSAPHGDKSSEAFF
V gene: TRBV5-1; J gene: TRBJ1-1; CDR3 protein: CASSLTAQNTEAFF
V gene: TRBV7-2; J gene: TRBJ2-5; CDR3 protein: CASSLTSGREPSETQYF
V gene: TRBV15; J gene: TRBJ2-6; CDR3 protein: CATSPGQSAGANVLTF
V gene: TRBV7-9; J gene: TRBJ2-1; CDR3 protein: CASSPDRIFYEQFF
V gene: TRBV18; J gene: TRBJ2-7; CDR3 protein: CASTLLGFSYEQYF
V gene: TRBV10-3; J gene: TRBJ2-7; CDR3 protein: CAINHGLAGVHEQYF
V gene: TRBV5-1; J gene: TRBJ2-3; CDR3 protein: CASSLNTASTDTQYF
V gene: TRBV4-3; J gene: TRBJ1-4; CDR3 protein: CASSQDWDGLATNEKLFF
V gene: TRBV11-2; J gene: TRBJ2-3; CDR3 protein: CASRFGRTDTQYF
V gene: TRBV5-1; J gene: TRBJ1-1; CDR3 protein: CASSVTGSRNTEAFF
V gene: TRBV10-3; J gene: TRBJ2-1; CDR3 protein: CAISTEGAGAYNEQFF
V gene: TRBV30; J gene: TRBJ2-1; CDR3 protein: CAGRPPGVGGYNEQFF